This T cell receptor beta chain was documented in a study of T cells in Graves' hyperthyroidism and ophthalmopathy. Study results and caveats: Researchers found most expanded thyroid clonotypes above 0.001 in blood as well.

RNA transcripts gave rise to amplified TCR beta CDR3 regions. Researchers ran a first-round RT-PCR on the TCR CDR3 using the HTBI primer set. TCRdb passed the multiplex PCR reads through MiXCR, listing each CDR3 protein once. The repertoire consists of about 840,000 distinct CDR3 sequences, with 35% to 40% occurring once and the leading ten covering approximately 8.7%. This CDR3 region has 14 residues. Germline assignment: CDR1 SGHRS and CDR2 YFSETQ. V shed 2 bases, J shed 2 bases, and the junction held 4 bases outside the gene matches. Comment on this clonotype: Its antigen is not identified.

The rearrangement joins TRBV5-1 to TRBJ2-7; the match to TRBD1 covers 7 bases. Sequenced material: blood. The clonotype comes from a young man with Graves' hyperthyroidism. The DNA of the CDR3 is TGCGCCAGCAGCTTACCGACAGGGACCTACGAGCAGTACTTC. The encoded protein is CASSLPTGTYEQYF.